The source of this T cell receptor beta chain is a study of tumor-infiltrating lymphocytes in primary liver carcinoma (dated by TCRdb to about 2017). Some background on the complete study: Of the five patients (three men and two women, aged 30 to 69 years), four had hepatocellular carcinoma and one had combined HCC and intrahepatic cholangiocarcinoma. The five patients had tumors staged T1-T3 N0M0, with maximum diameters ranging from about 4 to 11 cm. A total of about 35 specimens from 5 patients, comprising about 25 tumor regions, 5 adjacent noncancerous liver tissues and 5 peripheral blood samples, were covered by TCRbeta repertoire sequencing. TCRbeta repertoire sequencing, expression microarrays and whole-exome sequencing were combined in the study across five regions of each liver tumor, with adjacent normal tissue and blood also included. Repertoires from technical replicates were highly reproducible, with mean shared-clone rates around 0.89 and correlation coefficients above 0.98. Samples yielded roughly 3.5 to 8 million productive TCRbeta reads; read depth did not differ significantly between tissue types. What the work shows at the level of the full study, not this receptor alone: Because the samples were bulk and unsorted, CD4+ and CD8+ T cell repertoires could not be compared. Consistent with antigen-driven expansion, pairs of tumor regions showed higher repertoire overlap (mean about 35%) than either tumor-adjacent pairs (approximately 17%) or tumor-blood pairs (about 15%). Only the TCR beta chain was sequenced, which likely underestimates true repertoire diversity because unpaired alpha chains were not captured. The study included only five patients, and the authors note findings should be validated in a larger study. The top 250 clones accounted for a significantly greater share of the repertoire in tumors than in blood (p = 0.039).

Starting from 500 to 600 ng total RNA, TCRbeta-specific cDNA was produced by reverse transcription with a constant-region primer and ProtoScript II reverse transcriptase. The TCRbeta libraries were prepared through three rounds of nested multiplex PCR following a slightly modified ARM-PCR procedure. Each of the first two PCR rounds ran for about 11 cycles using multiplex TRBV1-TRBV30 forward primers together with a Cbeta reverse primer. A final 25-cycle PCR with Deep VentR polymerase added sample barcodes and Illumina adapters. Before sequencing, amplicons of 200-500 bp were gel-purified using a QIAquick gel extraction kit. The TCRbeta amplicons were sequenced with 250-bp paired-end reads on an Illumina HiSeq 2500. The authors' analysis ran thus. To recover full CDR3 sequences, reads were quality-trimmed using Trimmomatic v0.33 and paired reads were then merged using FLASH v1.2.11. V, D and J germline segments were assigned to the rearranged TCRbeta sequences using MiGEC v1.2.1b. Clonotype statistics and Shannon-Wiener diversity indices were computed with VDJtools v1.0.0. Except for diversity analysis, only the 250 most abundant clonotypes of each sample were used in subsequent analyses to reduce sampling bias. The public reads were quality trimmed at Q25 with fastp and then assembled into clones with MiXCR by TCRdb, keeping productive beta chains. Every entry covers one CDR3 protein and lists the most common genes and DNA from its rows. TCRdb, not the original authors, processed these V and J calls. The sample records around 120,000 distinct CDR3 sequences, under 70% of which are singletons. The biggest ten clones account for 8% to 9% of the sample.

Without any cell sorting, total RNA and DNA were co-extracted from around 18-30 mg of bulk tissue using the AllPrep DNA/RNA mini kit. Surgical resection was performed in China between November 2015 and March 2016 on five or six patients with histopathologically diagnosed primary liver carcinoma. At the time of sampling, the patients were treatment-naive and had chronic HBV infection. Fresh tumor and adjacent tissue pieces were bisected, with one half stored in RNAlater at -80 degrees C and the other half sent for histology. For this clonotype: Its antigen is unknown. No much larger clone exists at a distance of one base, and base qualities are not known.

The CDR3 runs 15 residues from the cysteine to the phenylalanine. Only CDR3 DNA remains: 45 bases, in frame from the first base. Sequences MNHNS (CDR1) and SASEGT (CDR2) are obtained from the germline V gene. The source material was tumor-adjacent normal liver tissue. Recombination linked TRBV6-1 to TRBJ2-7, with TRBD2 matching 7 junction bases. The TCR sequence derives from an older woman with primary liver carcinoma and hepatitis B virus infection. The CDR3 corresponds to CVSVQASGSSYEQYF. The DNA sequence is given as TGTGTCAGTGTCCAAGCTAGCGGTAGCTCCTACGAGCAGTACTTC.